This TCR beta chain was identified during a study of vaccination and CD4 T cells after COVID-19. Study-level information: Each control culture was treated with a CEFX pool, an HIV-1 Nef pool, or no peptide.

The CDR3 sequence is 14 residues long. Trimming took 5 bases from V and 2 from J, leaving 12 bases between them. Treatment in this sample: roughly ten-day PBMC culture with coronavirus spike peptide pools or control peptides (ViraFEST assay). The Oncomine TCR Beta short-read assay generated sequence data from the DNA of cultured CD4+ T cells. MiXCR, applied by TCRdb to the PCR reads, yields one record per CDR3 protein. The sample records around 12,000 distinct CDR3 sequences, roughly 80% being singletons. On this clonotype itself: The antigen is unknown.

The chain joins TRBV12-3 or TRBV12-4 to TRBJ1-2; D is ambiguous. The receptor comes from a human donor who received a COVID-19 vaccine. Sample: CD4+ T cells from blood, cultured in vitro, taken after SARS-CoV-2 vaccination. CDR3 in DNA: TGTGCCAGCAGTCGCGACGGACCCAACTATGGCTACACCTTC. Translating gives CASSRDGPNYGYTF.